A single sample gave rise to the 9 T cell receptor beta chains below, sequenced in a study of graft-versus-host responses after intestinal transplantation (dated by TCRdb to about 2021). Libraries were prepared through the immunoSEQ multiplex PCR assay. The source is immuneACCESS, and TCRdb retained only in-frame sequences with V and J called. Part of the clones is not carried over; for the studies checked, unresolved V genes explain less than half of this, and the remainder is unexplained. Present in this sample are fewer than 100,000 clones, about 82% of which were seen just once. The ten most abundant clones make up 1.4% to 1.5% of the sample. Sequenced material: PBMCs, taken 255 days after intestinal transplant. Receptors originate from a human patient who received an intestinal transplant, so some T cells may come from the graft donor.

This chain connects TRBV28 to TRBJ1-2; D unresolved. The CDR3 consists of 15 residues. CDR1 is MDHEN, CDR2 SYDVKM, per germline. Trimming took 2 bases from V and 5 from J, leaving 15 bases between them. CDR3 nucleotide sequence: TGTGCCAGCAGTTTAGTCCGACGGGAGCTTTATGGCTACACCTTC. Protein: CASSLVRRELYGYTF.

V gene TRBV18 combines with J gene TRBJ1-2; 8 positions match TRBD1. Germline V CDR1 and CDR2: KGHSH, LQKENI. CDR3 length: 17 amino acids. Trimming cost V 1 base and J 6 bases; bases outside gene matches: 13. CDR3 DNA sequence: TGTGCCAGCTCACCACTTACTCTGGCAGGGGGCGAGGATGGCTACACCTTC. This codes for CASSPLTLAGGEDGYTF.

The chain combines TRBV28 with TRBJ2-6; 9 nucleotides align to TRBD1. Germline V gives CDR1 MDHEN, CDR2 SYDVKM. The ends lost 6 bases at V and 2 bases at J; junction bases unmatched: 5. The CDR3 is 16 amino acids. CDR3 bases: TGTGCCAGCAGGGTAACAGGGGGCGCTGGGGCCAACGTCCTGACTTTC. It encodes CASRVTGGAGANVLTF.

The gene calls are TRBV10-2 and TRBJ1-5; D is unresolved. This CDR3 has 16 amino acids. Per the germline V gene, CDR1 is WSHSY and CDR2 is SAAADI. Deletions cut 3 bases from V and 0 bases from J, with 12 bases between. CDR3 in amino acids: CASSDFRVYSNQPQHF. The DNA of the CDR3 is TGCGCCAGCAGTGACTTCCGGGTTTATAGCAATCAGCCCCAGCATTTT.

Written as DNA, the CDR3 is TGCGCCAGCAGCCAAGATCCTGAAAACATTCAGTACTTC. Translating it yields CASSQDPENIQYF. The genes are TRBV4-1 and TRBJ2-4; D gene unclear. The V end lost 0 bases, the J end lost 5 bases, and 5 bases lay between the germline ends. The CDR3 contains 13 residues. Germline lookup yields CDR1 MGHRA and CDR2 YSYEKL.

This clone was picked up one time. This rearrangement joins TRBV4-2 to TRBJ1-1; D gene unclear. The ends were cut back, 0 bases at V and 1 base at J, with 15 bases in the middle. The CDR3 spans 17 residues. From germline, CDR1 is LGHNA and CDR2 YNFKEQ. The CDR3 sequence is CASSQDRSASRNTEAFF. The CDR3 nucleotides read TGTGCCAGCAGCCAAGATCGGTCGGCCTCACGGAACACTGAAGCTTTCTTT.

DNA for the CDR3: TGTGCCAGCAGCTTAGAATTCCCCCAGGGCGAAGAGACCCAGTACTTC. Its translation is CASSLEFPQGEETQYF. The chain carries TRBV7-9 and TRBJ2-5, with TRBD1 as a possible D gene (5 bases). Trimming took 1 base from V and 3 from J, leaving 15 bases between them. The CDR3 is 16 amino acids. Germline V lookup: CDR1 SEHNR, CDR2 FQNEAQ (reference sequence).

V usage is TRBV29-1 and J usage is TRBJ2-6; no firm D call. The CDR3 extends over 17 amino acids. Trimming removed 5 bases from V and 5 bases from J, with 22 bases in between. The germline V gene has CDR1 SQVTM and CDR2 ANQGSEA. Here the CDR3 DNA reads TGCAGCGTTCGCGTTCTAAGCATACAAAGTCGGGCCAACGTCCTGACTTTC. Its protein is CSVRVLSIQSRANVLTF.

Comment on this clone: The junction and the germline gene differ at one end; a read error may be behind it. V and J are TRBV11-1 and TRBJ2-3; unclear D gene. The CDR3 covers 14 residues. Germline CDR1 reads SGHAT; CDR2 reads FQDESV (reference sequence). The CDR3 DNA is TGTGCCAGCAGCTTAGGGTCAGACACAGCTACGCAGTATTTT. Amino acids: CASSLGSDTATQYF. The entire variable domain, with the rest obtained from reference TRBV11-1 and TRBJ2-3, is as follows: EAEVAQSPRYKITEKSQAVAFWCDPISGHATLYWYRQILGQGPELLVQFQDESVVDDSQLPKDRFSAERLKGVDSTLKIQPAELGDSAMYLCASSLGSDTATQYFGPGTRLTVL.